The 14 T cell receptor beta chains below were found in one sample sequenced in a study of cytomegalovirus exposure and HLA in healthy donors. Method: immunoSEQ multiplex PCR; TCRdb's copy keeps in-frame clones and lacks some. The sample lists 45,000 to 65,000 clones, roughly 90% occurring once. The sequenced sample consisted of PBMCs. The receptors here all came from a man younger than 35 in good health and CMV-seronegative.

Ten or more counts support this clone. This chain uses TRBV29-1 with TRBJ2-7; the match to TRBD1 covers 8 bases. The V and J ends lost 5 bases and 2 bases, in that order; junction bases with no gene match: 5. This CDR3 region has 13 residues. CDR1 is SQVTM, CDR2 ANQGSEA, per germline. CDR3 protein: CSVSDREPYEQYF. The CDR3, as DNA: TGCAGCGTTTCGGACAGGGAACCCTACGAGCAGTACTTC.

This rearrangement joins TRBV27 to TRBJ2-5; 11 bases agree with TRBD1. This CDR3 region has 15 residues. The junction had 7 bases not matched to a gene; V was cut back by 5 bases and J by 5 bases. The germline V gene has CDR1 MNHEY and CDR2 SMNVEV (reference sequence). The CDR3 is CASSKGQGVRETQYF. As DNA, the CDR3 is TGTGCCAGCAGTAAGGGACAGGGGGTGAGGGAGACCCAGTACTTC.

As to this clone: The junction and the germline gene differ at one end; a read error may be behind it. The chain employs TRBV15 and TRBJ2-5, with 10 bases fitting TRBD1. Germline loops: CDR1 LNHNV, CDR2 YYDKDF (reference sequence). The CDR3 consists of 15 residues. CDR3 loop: CATSGDRGLQETQYF. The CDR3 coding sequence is TGTGCCACCAGCGGAGACAGGGGGCTTCAAGAGACCCAGTACTTC.

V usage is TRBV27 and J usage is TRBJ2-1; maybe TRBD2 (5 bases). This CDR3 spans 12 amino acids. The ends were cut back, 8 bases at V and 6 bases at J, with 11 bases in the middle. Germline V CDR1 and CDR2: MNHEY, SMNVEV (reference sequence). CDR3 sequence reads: CASSPSGNEQFF. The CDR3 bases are TGTGCCAGCTCTCCCAGCGGCAATGAGCAGTTCTTC.

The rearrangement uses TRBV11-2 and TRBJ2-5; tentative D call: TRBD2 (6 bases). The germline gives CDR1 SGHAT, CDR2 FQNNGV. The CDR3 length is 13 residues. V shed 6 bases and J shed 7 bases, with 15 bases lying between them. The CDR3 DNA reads TGTGCCAGCAGTGGAGGGACCGGAGGGACCCAGTACTTC. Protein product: CASSGGTGGTQYF.

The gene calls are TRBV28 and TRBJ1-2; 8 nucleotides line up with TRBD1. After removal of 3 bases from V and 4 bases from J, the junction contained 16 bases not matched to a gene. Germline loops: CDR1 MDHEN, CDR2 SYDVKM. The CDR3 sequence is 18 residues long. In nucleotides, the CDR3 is TGTGCCAGCAGTTTCGCTGGGGATGGACAGGGCTTACCCTATGGCTACACCTTC. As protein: CASSFAGDGQGLPYGYTF.

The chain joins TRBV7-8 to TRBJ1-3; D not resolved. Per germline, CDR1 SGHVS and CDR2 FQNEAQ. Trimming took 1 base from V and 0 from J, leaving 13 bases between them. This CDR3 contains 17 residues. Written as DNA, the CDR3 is TGTGCCAGCAGCTTAGGGGCTCGAGGGCTCTCTGGAAACACCATATATTTT. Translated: CASSLGARGLSGNTIYF.

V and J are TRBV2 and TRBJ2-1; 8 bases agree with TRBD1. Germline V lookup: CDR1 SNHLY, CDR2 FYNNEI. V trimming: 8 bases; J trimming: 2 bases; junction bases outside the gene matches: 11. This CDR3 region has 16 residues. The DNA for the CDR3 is TGTGCCAGCCAGGCTGACCGGGACAGGCCCTACAATGAGCAGTTCTTC. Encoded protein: CASQADRDRPYNEQFF.

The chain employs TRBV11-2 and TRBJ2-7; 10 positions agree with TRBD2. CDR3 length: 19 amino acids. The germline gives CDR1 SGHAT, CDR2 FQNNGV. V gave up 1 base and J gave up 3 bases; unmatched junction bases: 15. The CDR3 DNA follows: TGTGCCAGCAGCTTAGTTGGCCGTGCGCCTAGCGGGGGTTACTACGAGCAGTACTTC. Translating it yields CASSLVGRAPSGGYYEQYF. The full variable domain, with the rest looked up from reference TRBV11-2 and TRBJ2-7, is EAGVAQSPRYKIIEKRQSVAFWCNPISGHATLYWYQQILGQGPKLLIQFQNNGVVDDSQLPKDRFSAERLKGVDSTLKIQPAKLEDSAVYLCASSLVGRAPSGGYYEQYFGPGTRLTVT.

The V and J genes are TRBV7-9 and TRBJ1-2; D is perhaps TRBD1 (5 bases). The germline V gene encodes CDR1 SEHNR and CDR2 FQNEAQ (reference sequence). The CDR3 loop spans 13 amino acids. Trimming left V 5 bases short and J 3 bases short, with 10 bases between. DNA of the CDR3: TGTGCCAGCAGCCAAACAGGCGACTATGGCTACACCTTC. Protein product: CASSQTGDYGYTF.

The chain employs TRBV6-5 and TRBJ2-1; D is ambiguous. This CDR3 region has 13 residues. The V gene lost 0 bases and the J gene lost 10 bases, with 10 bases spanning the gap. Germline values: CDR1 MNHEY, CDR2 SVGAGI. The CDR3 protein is CASSYSQWQEQFF. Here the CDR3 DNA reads TGTGCCAGCAGTTACTCCCAGTGGCAAGAGCAGTTCTTC.

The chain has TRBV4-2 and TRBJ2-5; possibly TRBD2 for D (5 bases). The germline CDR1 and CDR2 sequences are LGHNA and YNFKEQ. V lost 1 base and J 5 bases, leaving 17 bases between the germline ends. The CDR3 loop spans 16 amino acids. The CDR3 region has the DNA TGTGCCAGCAGCCAAGGGGCGGCGGGCCTGGAGGAGACCCAGTACTTC. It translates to CASSQGAAGLEETQYF.

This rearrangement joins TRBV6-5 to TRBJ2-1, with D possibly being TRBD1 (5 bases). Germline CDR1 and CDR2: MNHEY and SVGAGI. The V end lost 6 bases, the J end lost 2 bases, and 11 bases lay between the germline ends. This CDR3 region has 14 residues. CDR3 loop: CASSPTGPYNEQFF. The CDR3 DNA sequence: TGTGCCAGCAGCCCTACAGGCCCCTACAATGAGCAGTTCTTC.

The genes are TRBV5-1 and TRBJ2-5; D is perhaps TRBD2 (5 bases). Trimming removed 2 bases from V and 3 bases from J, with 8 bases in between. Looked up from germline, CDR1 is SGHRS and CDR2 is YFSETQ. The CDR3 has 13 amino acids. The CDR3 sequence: CASSLAVKETQYF. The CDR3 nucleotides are TGCGCCAGCAGCTTAGCGGTAAAAGAGACCCAGTACTTC.